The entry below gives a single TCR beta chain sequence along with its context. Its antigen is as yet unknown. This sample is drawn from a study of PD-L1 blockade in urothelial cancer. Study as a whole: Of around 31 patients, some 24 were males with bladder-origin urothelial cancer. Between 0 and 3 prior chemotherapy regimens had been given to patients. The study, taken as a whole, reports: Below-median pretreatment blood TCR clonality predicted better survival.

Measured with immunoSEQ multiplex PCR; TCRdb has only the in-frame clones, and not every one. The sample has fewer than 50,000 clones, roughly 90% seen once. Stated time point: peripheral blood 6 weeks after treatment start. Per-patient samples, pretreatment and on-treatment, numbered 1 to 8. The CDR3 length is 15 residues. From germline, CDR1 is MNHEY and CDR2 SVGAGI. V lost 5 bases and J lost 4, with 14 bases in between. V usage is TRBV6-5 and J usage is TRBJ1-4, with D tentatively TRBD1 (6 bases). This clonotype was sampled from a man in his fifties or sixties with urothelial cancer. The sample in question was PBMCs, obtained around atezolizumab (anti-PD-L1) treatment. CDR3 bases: TGTGCCAGCAGTAGACGGACAGAACGTAATGAAAAACTGTTTTTT. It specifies CASSRRTERNEKLFF.